The rows below give T cell receptor beta chains drawn from one sample of a study of T cell repertoires in cytomegalovirus infection. TCRdb re-called the reads with MiXCR, one entry per CDR3 protein. The sample contains about 180,000 distinct CDR3 sequences, 17% of which appear only once. The sample was CD8+ T cells from PBMCs. Receptors originate from a human donor in good health (CMV status not recorded). Some clones in this sample may be carry-over from other donors' samples. The CDR3 runs from the conserved cysteine through the conserved F or W. A D gene is named only where the DNA matches it firmly. Clone size is given for some rows only: seen once, a few or many times, or a class if the clone is expanded.

CDR3aa: CASSLRTGRSYNEQFF
CDR3nt: TGTGCCAGCAGTTTAAGGACAGGGAGGTCCTACAATGAGCAGTTCTTC
abundance: many
j_gene: TRBJ2-1
d_gene: TRBD1
v_gene: TRBV7-2

CDR3aa: CASDRGREQFF
CDR3nt: TGTGCCAGCGATAGGGGAAGGGAGCAGTTCTTC
abundance: few
j_gene: TRBJ2-1
d_gene: .
v_gene: TRBV28

CDR3aa: CSAPSQGVNQPQHF
CDR3nt: TGCAGTGCCCCCTCCCAGGGGGTCAATCAGCCCCAGCATTTT
abundance: .
j_gene: TRBJ1-5
d_gene: TRBD1
v_gene: TRBV20-1

CDR3aa: CASSDTNRGHYEQYF
CDR3nt: TGTGCCAGCAGTGATACGAACAGGGGGCACTACGAGCAGTACTTC
abundance: few
j_gene: TRBJ2-7
d_gene: TRBD1
v_gene: TRBV28

CDR3aa: CASSDESRREQYF
CDR3nt: TGTGCCAGCAGTGACGAGAGTCGTCGAGAGCAGTACTTC
abundance: few
j_gene: TRBJ2-7
d_gene: .
v_gene: TRBV2

CDR3aa: CASSDRQGAMNTEAFF
CDR3nt: TGTGCCAGCAGCGACCGACAGGGTGCTATGAACACTGAAGCTTTCTTT
abundance: .
j_gene: TRBJ1-1
d_gene: TRBD1
v_gene: TRBV7-9

CDR3aa: CASSIGSTYEQYF
CDR3nt: TGTGCCAGCAGTATCGGGTCTACTTACGAGCAGTACTTC
abundance: few
j_gene: TRBJ2-7
d_gene: .
v_gene: TRBV12-3/TRBV12-4

CDR3aa: CPSSDSGTFYNEQFF
CDR3nt: TGTCCCAGCAGCGACTCCGGGACTTTCTACAATGAGCAGTTCTTC
abundance: .
j_gene: TRBJ2-1
d_gene: .
v_gene: TRBV6-2/TRBV6-3

CDR3aa: CASSLFGGPRGSYEQYF
CDR3nt: TGTGCCAGCAGCTTATTCGGGGGACCTAGAGGCTCCTACGAGCAGTACTTC
abundance: .
j_gene: TRBJ2-7
d_gene: .
v_gene: TRBV7-2

CDR3aa: CASSLNRGSSYEQYF
CDR3nt: TGTGCCAGCAGCTTAAACCGGGGGTCATCCTACGAGCAGTACTTC
abundance: few
j_gene: TRBJ2-7
d_gene: .
v_gene: TRBV7-6

CDR3aa: CASSSPGGQGGGAFF
CDR3nt: TGTGCCAGCAGCTCCCCCGGTGGACAGGGCGGAGGAGCTTTCTTT
abundance: few
j_gene: TRBJ1-1
d_gene: TRBD1
v_gene: TRBV7-8

CDR3aa: CASSRGLAGDLSYEQYF
CDR3nt: TGTGCCAGCAGTAGAGGACTAGCGGGGGACCTCTCCTACGAGCAGTACTTC
abundance: .
j_gene: TRBJ2-7
d_gene: TRBD2
v_gene: TRBV28

CDR3aa: CASSWTSGGAGEQYF
CDR3nt: TGTGCCAGCAGCTGGACTAGCGGGGGGGCGGGTGAGCAGTACTTC
abundance: .
j_gene: TRBJ2-7
d_gene: TRBD2
v_gene: TRBV7-2

CDR3aa: CSASLPVVDSPLHF
CDR3nt: TGCAGTGCTAGTTTACCGGTCGTAGATTCACCCCTCCACTTT
abundance: few
j_gene: TRBJ1-6
d_gene: .
v_gene: TRBV20-1

CDR3aa: CACPRTNDLNNSPLHF
CDR3nt: TGTGCGTGTCCAAGGACAAACGATCTTAATAATTCACCCCTCCACTTT
abundance: few
j_gene: TRBJ1-6
d_gene: .
v_gene: TRBV20-1

CDR3aa: CASSYPSREQFF
CDR3nt: TGTGCCAGCAGTTACCCCAGTCGGGAGCAGTTCTTC
abundance: .
j_gene: TRBJ2-1
d_gene: .
v_gene: TRBV6-2/TRBV6-3

CDR3aa: CASSLPTSGGFSYNEQFF
CDR3nt: TGTGCCAGCAGCTTACCTACTAGCGGGGGGTTCTCCTACAATGAGCAGTTCTTC
abundance: .
j_gene: TRBJ2-1
d_gene: TRBD2
v_gene: TRBV7-9

CDR3aa: CASSGGEGNTDTQYF
CDR3nt: TGTGCCAGCAGCGGGGGGGAAGGGAATACAGATACGCAGTATTTT
abundance: .
j_gene: TRBJ2-3
d_gene: TRBD2
v_gene: TRBV7-3

CDR3aa: CSVRDNEQFF
CDR3nt: TGCAGCGTCAGGGACAATGAGCAGTTCTTC
abundance: few
j_gene: TRBJ2-1
d_gene: .
v_gene: TRBV29-1

CDR3aa: CATTTGMNTEAFF
CDR3nt: TGTGCCACCACGACAGGCATGAACACTGAAGCTTTCTTT
abundance: .
j_gene: TRBJ1-1
d_gene: .
v_gene: TRBV19

CDR3aa: CARTTSGANVLTF
CDR3nt: TGTGCCAGAACAACGTCTGGGGCCAACGTCCTGACTTTC
abundance: .
j_gene: TRBJ2-6
d_gene: .
v_gene: TRBV2